This paragraph reports one T cell receptor (beta chain). The data were obtained in a study of blood T cell repertoires in COVID-19. Study-level information: Samples representing acute and convalescent COVID-19 were sourced from the United States, Italy and Spain. T cells, B-cell-depleted T cells, or PBMCs provided the cDNA or gDNA that served as material.

The CDR3 spans 14 residues. The V gene end was trimmed by 3 bases and the J gene end by 5 bases; junction bases not matched to a gene: 7. Germline assignment: CDR1 SGDLS and CDR2 YYNGEE. The protocol was immunoSEQ multiplex PCR, while the TCRdb copy is restricted to in-frame clones and leaves out a portion. The sample gives about 140,000 clones, around nine tenths of which show up once; about 5% is in the top ten. The rearrangement links TRBV9 to TRBJ1-2; 7 bases line up with TRBD1. This clonotype was obtained from a human donor in a cohort sampled during active COVID-19. The material sequenced was peripheral blood. The CDR3 DNA follows: TGTGCCAGCAGCGCGCAGACAGGGCCATATGGCTACACCTTC. As protein: CASSAQTGPYGYTF.